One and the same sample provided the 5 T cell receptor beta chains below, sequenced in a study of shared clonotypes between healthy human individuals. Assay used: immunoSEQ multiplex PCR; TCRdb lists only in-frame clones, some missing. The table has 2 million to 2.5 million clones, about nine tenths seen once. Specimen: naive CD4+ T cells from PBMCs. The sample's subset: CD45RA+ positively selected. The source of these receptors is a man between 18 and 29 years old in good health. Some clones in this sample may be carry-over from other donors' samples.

In nucleotides, the CDR3 is TGCGCCAGCAGCCACCGGACGCAGGGGTATGGCTACACCTTC. It is translated as CASSHRTQGYGYTF. The chain links TRBV5-1 to TRBJ1-2, with D possibly being TRBD1 (6 bases). Trimming stripped 4 bases from V and 5 bases from J, with 15 bases between. The CDR3 length is 14 residues. Germline V CDR1 and CDR2: SGHRS, YFSETQ.

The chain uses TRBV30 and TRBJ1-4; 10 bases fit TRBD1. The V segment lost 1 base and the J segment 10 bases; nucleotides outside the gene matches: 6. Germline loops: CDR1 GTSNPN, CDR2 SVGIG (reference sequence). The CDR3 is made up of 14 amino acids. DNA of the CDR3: TGTGCCTGGAGTGGGGACAGGGGCCTCGGAAAACTGTTTTTT. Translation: CAWSGDRGLGKLFF.

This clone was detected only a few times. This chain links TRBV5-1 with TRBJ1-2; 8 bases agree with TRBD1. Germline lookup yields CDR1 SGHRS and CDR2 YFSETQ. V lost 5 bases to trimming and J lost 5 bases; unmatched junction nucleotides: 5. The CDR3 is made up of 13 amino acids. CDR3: CASRTGERYGYTF. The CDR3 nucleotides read TGCGCCAGCAGGACAGGGGAGAGGTATGGCTACACCTTC.

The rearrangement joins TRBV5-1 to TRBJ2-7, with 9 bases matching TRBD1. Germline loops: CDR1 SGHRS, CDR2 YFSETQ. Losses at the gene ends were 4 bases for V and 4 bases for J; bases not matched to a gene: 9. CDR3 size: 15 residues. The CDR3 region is CASSGGTGRGYEQYF. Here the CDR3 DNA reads TGCGCCAGCAGCGGAGGGACAGGGAGAGGGTACGAGCAGTACTTC.

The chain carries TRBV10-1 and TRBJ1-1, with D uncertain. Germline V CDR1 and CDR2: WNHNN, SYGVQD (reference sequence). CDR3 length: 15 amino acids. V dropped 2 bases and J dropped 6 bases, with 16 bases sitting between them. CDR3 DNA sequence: TGCGCCAGCAGTGAGGTTTCGTTGGGATTAGCTGAAGCTTTCTTT. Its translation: CASSEVSLGLAEAFF.